The 21 T cell receptor beta chains listed next were all sequenced from one sample in a study of T cell responses to AZD1222 COVID-19 vaccine. Here immunoSEQ multiplex PCR was the method, and the copy in TCRdb shows in-frame clones only, minus some. The table shows tens of thousands of clones, with roughly 90% occurring only once. Sequencing used peripheral blood, obtained on day 0 of MenACWY control vaccination. These receptor sequences come from an adult in good health.

V usage is TRBV28 and J usage is TRBJ1-5; TRBD1 is a possible D gene (5 bases). The CDR3 is 18 amino acids. V was shortened by 6 bases and J by 2 bases, with 23 bases between the two germline ends. Germline CDR1 is MDHEN and CDR2 is SYDVKM. The CDR3 DNA reads as TGTGCCAGCAGACCGCCCCCAGGGTCCCTATCGCGCAATCAGCCCCAGCATTTT. Its protein is CASRPPPGSLSRNQPQHF.

The rearrangement links TRBV4-2 to TRBJ2-1, with 8 bases matching TRBD2. The trim removed 1 base at V and 7 bases at J, leaving 9 bases unmatched. Germline CDR1 LGHNA, CDR2 YNFKEQ. This CDR3 is 16 amino acids long. This CDR3 is CASSQVVAGGPNEQFF. The DNA of the CDR3 is TGTGCCAGCAGCCAAGTTGTGGCGGGGGGCCCGAATGAGCAGTTCTTC.

This sequence joins TRBV3-1 (or the pseudogene TRBV3-2) and TRBJ1-1, with D possibly being TRBD1 (5 bases). This CDR3 comprises 16 residues. V was cut by 1 base and J by 3 bases, with 15 bases left in between. CDR1 and CDR2 from the germline V gene are LGHDT and YNNKEL (reference sequence). The CDR3 region is CASSQAPAWGDTEAFF. CDR3 in DNA: TGTGCCAGCAGCCAAGCGCCAGCTTGGGGGGACACTGAAGCTTTCTTT.

This CDR3 is CASSVGQIYTEAFF. DNA of the CDR3: TGTGCCAGCAGCGTGGGACAGATATACACTGAAGCTTTCTTT. The gene calls are TRBV9 and TRBJ1-1, with 7 positions matching TRBD1. Germline trimming cut 2 bases from V and 3 bases from J; bases unmatched to any gene: 4. The CDR3 runs 14 residues. Looked up from germline, CDR1 is SGDLS and CDR2 is YYNGEE.

The rearrangement joins TRBV3-1 (or the pseudogene TRBV3-2) to TRBJ2-7; unclear D gene. The CDR3 is made up of 10 amino acids. From germline, CDR1 is LGHDT and CDR2 YNNKEL (reference sequence). The V end was cut by 8 bases, the J end by 2 bases, with 4 bases between. The CDR3 protein is CASGTYEQYF. CDR3 nucleotides: TGTGCCAGCGGAACCTACGAGCAGTACTTC.

This chain joins TRBV7-8 and TRBJ1-4; TRBD1 is a possible D gene (5 bases). Germline CDR1 SGHVS, CDR2 FQNEAQ. With 5 bases removed from V and 3 bases from J, the gap between germline ends came to 10 bases. CDR3 length: 14 amino acids. The CDR3 loop is CASSLGDSNEKLFF. In DNA, the CDR3 is TGTGCCAGCAGCCTAGGGGACTCTAATGAAAAACTGTTTTTT. Drawing the rest from reference TRBV7-8 and TRBJ1-4, the complete variable domain is GAGVSQSPRYKVAKRGQDVALRCDPISGHVSLFWYQQALGQGPEFLTYFQNEAQLDKSGLPSDRFFAERPEGSVSTLKIQRTQQEDSAVYLCASSLGDSNEKLFFGSGTQLSVL.

The chain uses TRBV11-3 and TRBJ2-7; possible D gene TRBD1, 6 bases. The V and J ends lost 5 bases and 3 bases respectively, with 11 bases between them. This CDR3 has 13 amino acids. Germline loops: CDR1 SGHNT, CDR2 YENEEA. Written as DNA, the CDR3 is TGTGCCAGCAGCCTAAACAGGGACTACGAGCAGTACTTC. As protein: CASSLNRDYEQYF.

This clone came up a few times. The rearrangement uses TRBV9 and TRBJ1-5; 7 bases are a match to TRBD1. This CDR3 contains 14 residues. Losses at the gene ends were 0 bases for V and 7 bases for J; bases not matched to a gene: 4. Germline V gene data show CDR1 as SGDLS and CDR2 as YYNGEE. CDR3 loop: CASSVGQGGQPQHF. The CDR3 DNA follows: TGTGCCAGCAGCGTAGGACAGGGTGGGCAGCCCCAGCATTTT. Complete variable domain (other parts from reference TRBV9 and TRBJ1-5): DSGVTQTPKHLITATGQRVTLRCSPRSGDLSVYWYQQSLDQGLQFLIQYYNGEERAKGNILERFSAQQFPDLHSELNLSSLELGDSALYFCASSVGQGGQPQHFGDGTRLSIL.

The chain combines TRBV15 with TRBJ2-3, with D unresolved. The CDR3 covers 13 residues. CDR1 is LNHNV, CDR2 YYDKDF, per germline (reference sequence). Trimming removed 5 bases at V and 4 bases at J, with 10 bases between. CDR3 loop: CATSDGPADTQYF. The CDR3, as DNA: TGTGCCACCAGCGACGGACCGGCAGATACGCAGTATTTT. Together with reference TRBV15 and TRBJ2-3, the CDR3 gives the full variable domain: DAMVIQNPRYQVTQFGKPVTLSCSQTLNHNVMYWYQQKSSQAPKLLFHYYDKDFNNEADTPDNFQSRRPNTSFCFLDIRSPGLGDTAMYLCATSDGPADTQYFGPGTRLTVL.

The V call is TRBV2, the J call TRBJ2-5; 10 bases fit TRBD2. Trimming took 8 bases from V and 4 from J; bases not matched to a gene: 4. The V gene's germline CDR1 is SNHLY and CDR2 FYNNEI. This CDR3 comprises 13 residues. Here the CDR3 DNA reads TGTGCCAGCCAGCGGGGGGGCGGAGAGACCCAGTACTTC. Translated: CASQRGGGETQYF.

This clone was counted a few times. The chain combines TRBV30 with TRBJ2-1; 7 nucleotides agree with TRBD1. The germline V gene encodes CDR1 GTSNPN and CDR2 SVGIG (reference sequence). The CDR3 loop spans 18 amino acids. J was trimmed by 1 base and V by 0 bases; bases with no gene match: 12. The CDR3 loop reads CAWSVPPSTGKSYNEQFF. CDR3 DNA: TGTGCCTGGAGTGTACCACCCTCGACAGGGAAATCCTACAATGAGCAGTTCTTC.

As DNA, the CDR3 is TGTGCCACCAGTGATACAGGGGTAGGAGAGACCCAGTACTTC. Translating gives CATSDTGVGETQYF. The rearrangement links TRBV24-1 to TRBJ2-5; 7 bases are shared with TRBD1. CDR1 is KGHDR, CDR2 SFDVKD, per germline. Trimming cost V 3 bases and J 4 bases; bases outside gene matches: 4. The CDR3 sequence is 14 residues long.

The rearrangement joins TRBV4-3 to TRBJ1-1, with TRBD1 as a possible D gene (5 bases). This CDR3 comprises 15 residues. The V end was cut by 0 bases, the J end by 4 bases, with 12 bases between. Germline V gene sequence: CDR1 LGHNA, CDR2 YSLEER. Written as DNA, the CDR3 is TGCGCCAGCAGCCAAGATGGGCAGGGTGGCACTGAAGCTTTCTTT. Translation: CASSQDGQGGTEAFF.

This chain uses TRBV5-1 with TRBJ1-1; D might be TRBD1 (5 bases). The CDR3 contains 14 residues. Germline values: CDR1 SGHRS, CDR2 YFSETQ. The germline V and J ends were trimmed by 4 bases and 1 base, with 11 bases remaining between them. CDR3 sequence: CASSLAGGNTEAFF. CDR3 sequence (DNA): TGCGCCAGCAGCCTCGCGGGGGGGAACACTGAAGCTTTCTTT.

The rearrangement links TRBV30 to TRBJ1-3; D is unresolved. Germline V CDR1 and CDR2: GTSNPN, SVGIG (reference sequence). The CDR3 is 15 amino acids. With 0 bases removed from V and 0 bases from J, the gap between germline ends came to 9 bases. The CDR3 region is CAWSVLSYSGNTIYF. CDR3 bases: TGTGCCTGGAGTGTATTGAGTTACTCTGGAAACACCATATATTTT.

V gene TRBV18 combines with J gene TRBJ2-2; possibly TRBD2 for D (6 bases). Germline CDR1 is KGHSH and CDR2 is LQKENI. The V gene lost 2 bases and the J gene lost 4 bases, with 14 bases spanning the gap. The CDR3 is made up of 16 amino acids. CDR3 protein: CASSPNGAGSTGELFF. The CDR3 DNA is TGTGCCAGCTCACCAAATGGTGCGGGAAGCACCGGGGAGCTGTTTTTT.

The chain links TRBV29-1 to TRBJ2-5, with 9 bases aligning to TRBD1. Trimming took 6 bases from V and 7 from J; bases not matched to a gene: 9. The V gene's germline CDR1 is SQVTM and CDR2 ANQGSEA. The CDR3 runs 13 residues. The CDR3 DNA is TGCAGCGTAGTACAGGGGGCCTTGGGGACCCAGTACTTC. As protein: CSVVQGALGTQYF.

The J gene is TRBJ2-2, the V gene TRBV2; D gene unclear. The germline V gene encodes CDR1 SNHLY and CDR2 FYNNEI. CDR3 length equals 11 residues. V gave up 3 bases and J gave up 7 bases, with 3 bases separating them. The CDR3 nucleotides read TGTGCCAGCAGTGATCTCGGGGAGCTGTTTTTT. Its protein product is CASSDLGELFF.

This clone appeared a single time. This chain connects TRBV5-5 to TRBJ1-2; 7 bases line up with TRBD1. V lost 4 bases and J lost 5; bases outside the gene matches: 8. The CDR3 length is 14 residues. Germline CDR1 and CDR2: SGHKS and YYEKEE (reference sequence). The CDR3 nucleotides read TGTGCCAGCAGCCTCGAGGGGGCTCGGTATGGCTACACCTTC. This codes for CASSLEGARYGYTF.

The V gene is TRBV6-5, the J gene TRBJ1-2; TRBD1 agrees at 9 bases. The junction had 10 bases not matched to a gene; V was cut back by 6 bases and J by 5 bases. This CDR3 is built from 15 residues. Germline-derived CDR1 and CDR2 are MNHEY and SVGAGI. CDR3 residues: CASRPSDRGIYGYTF. Written as DNA, the CDR3 is TGTGCCAGCAGGCCCTCGGACAGGGGAATATATGGCTACACCTTC.

This clone has only a few counts. This chain joins TRBV4-1 and TRBJ1-6, with 7 bases matching TRBD1. Germline V gene lookup returns CDR1 MGHRA and CDR2 YSYEKL. This CDR3 region has 17 residues. Losses at the gene ends were 0 bases for V and 5 bases for J; bases not matched to a gene: 7. In DNA form, the CDR3 reads TGCGCCAGCAGCCAAGAAGGCTCAGGGGGAAATAATTCACCCCTCCACTTT. This encodes CASSQEGSGGNNSPLHF.